A single TCR beta chain is shown here with its context. Its antigen is as yet unknown. This sample stems from a study of glioma-infiltrating T cells. After removal of 0 bases from V and 0 bases from J, the junction contained 6 bases not matched to a gene. Per germline, CDR1 SGDLS and CDR2 YYNGEE. The CDR3 has 18 residues. Findings and caveats of the study: CDR3 overlap between tissue and blood was very small. Non-neoplastic patients had below-expected tissue-blood divergence, while all gliomas exceeded expectation.

TCR alpha and beta CDR3 regions were amplified from RNA using iRepertoire nested multiplex PCR. One-step reverse transcription and amplification started from approximately 100-400 ng of tissue mRNA or PBMC total RNA. TCRdb passed the multiplex PCR reads through MiXCR, listing each CDR3 protein once. The repertoire holds about 89,000 distinct CDR3 sequences, about 25% seen once, with approximately 6.7% in the top ten. The chain is built from TRBV9 and TRBJ2-2, with 9 bases lining up with TRBD2. The sequencing sample was made of glioma tissue, nonneoplastic brain tissue, or PBMCs (not recorded which). The source of this sequence is a human donor with low-grade glioma or glioblastoma, undergoing nonglioma brain surgery, or in good health (not recorded which). CDR3 DNA sequence: TGTGCCAGCAGCGTAGGTCTAGCGGGGCTATCGAACACCGGGGAGCTGTTTTTT. Translating it yields CASSVGLAGLSNTGELFF.